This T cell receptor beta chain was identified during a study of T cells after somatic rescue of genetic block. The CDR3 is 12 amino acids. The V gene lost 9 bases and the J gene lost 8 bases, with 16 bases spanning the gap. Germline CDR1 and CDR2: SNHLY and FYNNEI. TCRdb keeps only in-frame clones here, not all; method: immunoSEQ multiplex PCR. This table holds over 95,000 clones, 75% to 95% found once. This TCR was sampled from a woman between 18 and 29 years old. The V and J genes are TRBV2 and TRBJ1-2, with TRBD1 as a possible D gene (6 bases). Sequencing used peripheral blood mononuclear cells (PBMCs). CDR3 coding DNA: TGTGCCAGTGAACAGGGAAGTCTGGGCTACACCTTC. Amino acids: CASEQGSLGYTF. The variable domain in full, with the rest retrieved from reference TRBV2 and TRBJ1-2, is EPEVTQTPSHQVTQMGQEVILRCVPISNHLYFYWYRQILGQKVEFLVSFYNNEISEKSEIFDDQFSVERPDGSNFTLKIRSTKLEDSAMYFCASEQGSLGYTFGSGTRLTVV.